This T cell receptor beta chain is drawn from a study of shared clonotypes between healthy human individuals. Trimming stripped 4 bases from V and 7 bases from J, with 29 bases between. CDR1 is LGHNA and CDR2 is YSLEER in the germline V gene. The CDR3 is 19 amino acids. Here immunoSEQ multiplex PCR was the method, and the copy in TCRdb shows in-frame clones only, minus some. This sample has some 2 million clones, with just under 95% found just once. Positively selected for CCR7, the CD45RO-negative cells used as naive CD8 cells excluded terminally differentiated effector memory CD45RA+ cells. This rearrangement joins TRBV4-3 to TRBJ2-1; either TRBD1 or TRBD2 may supply D (5 bases each). Sample: naive CD8+ T cells sorted from blood. This sequence was found in a man aged 18 to 35 in good health. The CDR3 DNA is TGCGCCAGCAGCCCCGGGGCCCCTTATCAAATAGGGGCCGGAAATGAGCAGTTCTTC. Translating gives CASSPGAPYQIGAGNEQFF.